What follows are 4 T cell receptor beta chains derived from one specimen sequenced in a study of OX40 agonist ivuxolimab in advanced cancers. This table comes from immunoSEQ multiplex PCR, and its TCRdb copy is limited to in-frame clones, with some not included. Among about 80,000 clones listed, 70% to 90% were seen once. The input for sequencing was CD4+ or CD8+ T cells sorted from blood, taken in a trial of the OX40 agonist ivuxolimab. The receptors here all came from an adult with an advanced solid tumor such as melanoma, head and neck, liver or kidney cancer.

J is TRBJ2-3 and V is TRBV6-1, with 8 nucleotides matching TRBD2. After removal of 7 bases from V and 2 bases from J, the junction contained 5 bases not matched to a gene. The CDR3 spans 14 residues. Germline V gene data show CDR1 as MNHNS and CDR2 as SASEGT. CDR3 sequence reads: CASTAGANTDTQYF. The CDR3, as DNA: TGTGCCAGCACAGCGGGGGCGAACACAGATACGCAGTATTTT.

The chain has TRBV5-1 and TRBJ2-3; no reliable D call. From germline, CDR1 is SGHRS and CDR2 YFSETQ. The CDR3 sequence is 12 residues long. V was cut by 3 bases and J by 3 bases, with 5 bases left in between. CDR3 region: CASSWDTDTQYF. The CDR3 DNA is TGCGCCAGCAGCTGGGATACAGATACGCAGTATTTT.

The chain's CDR3 is CASTVGQGADTQYF. CDR3 nucleotide sequence: TGTGCCAGCACCGTGGGACAGGGCGCAGATACGCAGTATTTT. The V and J genes are TRBV28 and TRBJ2-3; 9 bases are shared with TRBD1. Germline lookup yields CDR1 MDHEN and CDR2 SYDVKM. With 7 bases clipped from V and 4 bases from J, the junction kept 6 bases outside the gene matches. The CDR3 consists of 14 residues.

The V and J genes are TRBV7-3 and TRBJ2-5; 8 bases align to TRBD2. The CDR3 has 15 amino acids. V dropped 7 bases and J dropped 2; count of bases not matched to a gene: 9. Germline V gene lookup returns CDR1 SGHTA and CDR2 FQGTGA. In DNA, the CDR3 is TGTGCCAGCACACCGACGGGAGGGCGGCAAGAGACCCAGTACTTC. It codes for CASTPTGGRQETQYF.